This record concerns one T cell receptor beta chain sequence. Its antigen is not identified. This sample includes further DNA sequences coding for the same CDR3. Expressed TCRB transcripts were sequenced after all isolated RNA was converted to cDNA. Only in-frame clones appear in the TCRdb table, and some are missing; sequencing was by immunoSEQ multiplex PCR. The data show over 150,000 clones, 6.5% to 8.5% seen once. The data were taken from a study of beta chain features in type 1 diabetes. Overall study findings and caveats: Shortening of TCRB CDR3s, moderate but significant, appeared in all four CD4+ subsets of Type 1 diabetes patients.

The clonotype originates from a woman between 18 and 29 years old with type 1 diabetes. Sample: central memory CD4+ T cells from blood.

CDR3 nucleotide sequence: TGTGCCAGCAGCCCGACAGGAAACTATGGCTACACCTTC. Protein: CASSPTGNYGYTF. The chain is built from TRBV7-6 and TRBJ1-2; D is perhaps TRBD1 (6 bases). Germline V lookup: CDR1 SGHVS, CDR2 FNYEAQ. Trimming removed 5 bases at V and 2 bases at J, with 9 bases between. The CDR3 extends over 13 amino acids.